Each of the 32 T cell receptor beta chains below was sequenced from the same sample in a study of shared clonotypes between healthy human individuals. Sequencing used immunoSEQ multiplex PCR; TCRdb keeps in-frame clones, though not all of them. The repertoire holds over 850,000 clones, with about 80% as singletons. The source material was memory CD4+ T cells from PBMCs. Subset described: CD45RA-negative fraction. The receptors derive from a man between 18 and 35 years old in good health. Some clones in this sample may be carry-over from other donors' samples.

This sequence joins TRBV19 and TRBJ2-2; D tentatively fits TRBD1 or TRBD2 (5 bases each). V lost 5 bases to trimming and J lost 5 bases, with 12 bases between them. The length of the CDR3 is 14 residues. In germline, CDR1 is LNHDA, CDR2 SQIVND (reference sequence). The CDR3 sequence is CASSLWGITGELFF. For the CDR3, the DNA is TGTGCCAGTAGTTTATGGGGGATAACCGGGGAGCTGTTTTTT.

This clone has a single count. A read error is possible here, since a much larger clone lies one base away. This chain uses TRBV2 with TRBJ1-5; 7 bases fit TRBD1. The CDR3 extends over 16 amino acids. CDR1 and CDR2 (germline): SNHLY, FYNNEI. The CDR3 loop reads CASGEIRPGQNQPQHF. DNA for the CDR3: TGTGCCAGCGGTGAGATCCGGCCGGGACAGAATCAGCCCCAGCATTTT.

The J gene is TRBJ2-7, the V gene TRBV9; TRBD2 aligns across 10 bases. The CDR3 consists of 15 residues. CDR1 is SGDLS and CDR2 is YYNGEE in the germline V gene. Germline trimming cut 1 base from V and 0 bases from J; bases unmatched to any gene: 1. The CDR3 nucleotides are TGTGCCAGCAGCGTATCTAGCGGGAGCTCCTACGAGCAGTACTTC. It is translated as CASSVSSGSSYEQYF.

The V gene is TRBV27, the J gene TRBJ1-5, with 8 bases identical to TRBD1. V shed 8 bases, J shed 5 bases, and the junction held 14 bases outside the gene matches. From germline, CDR1 is MNHEY and CDR2 SMNVEV (reference sequence). The CDR3 consists of 16 residues. The DNA of the CDR3 is TGTGCCAGCCGCCCCCGCGACAGGGGTTGGGATCAGCCCCAGCATTTT. Encoded protein: CASRPRDRGWDQPQHF.

The CDR3 region is CSVEDPTTDTQYF. The CDR3 DNA reads as TGCAGCGTTGAGGACCCGACCACAGATACGCAGTATTTT. The rearrangement links TRBV29-1 to TRBJ2-3; D is unresolved. This CDR3 region has 13 residues. V dropped 3 bases and J dropped 2 bases, with 9 bases sitting between them. The V gene's germline CDR1 is SQVTM and CDR2 ANQGSEA.

This chain uses TRBV7-9 with TRBJ2-5, with no clear D. The CDR3 has 14 amino acids. V gave up 5 bases and J gave up 2 bases, with 12 bases separating them. The germline CDR1 and CDR2 sequences are SEHNR and FQNEAQ (reference sequence). CDR3 loop: CASSKRAVQETQYF. In DNA form, the CDR3 reads TGTGCCAGCAGCAAAAGGGCGGTTCAAGAGACCCAGTACTTC.

J is TRBJ2-5 and V is TRBV5-1; possibly TRBD1 for D (6 bases). This CDR3 has 15 residues. The germline V gene encodes CDR1 SGHRS and CDR2 YFSETQ. The V end lost 4 bases, the J end lost 0 bases, and 13 bases lay between the germline ends. The CDR3 loop is CASSKGQPYQETQYF. The DNA for the CDR3 is TGCGCCAGCAGCAAAGGACAGCCGTACCAAGAGACCCAGTACTTC.

This clone appeared a single time. The V call is TRBV19, the J call TRBJ1-1, with TRBD1 matching 7 bases. Germline V CDR1 and CDR2: LNHDA, SQIVND (reference sequence). This CDR3 is 14 amino acids long. The V segment lost 9 bases and the J segment 0 bases; nucleotides outside the gene matches: 7. As DNA, the CDR3 is TGTGCCAGCGCCGGGACAGCCATGAACACTGAAGCTTTCTTT. Translating gives CASAGTAMNTEAFF.

J is TRBJ2-1 and V is TRBV4-3; D is unclear. V was cut by 0 bases and J by 9 bases, with 15 bases left in between. Germline V gene lookup returns CDR1 LGHNA and CDR2 YSLEER. The CDR3 is made up of 15 amino acids. The CDR3 reads CASSQDEKGRGEQFF. For the CDR3, the DNA is TGCGCCAGCAGCCAAGATGAGAAGGGCAGAGGTGAGCAGTTCTTC.

Turning to this clone: This same CDR3 is encoded by further DNA sequences in the sample. V usage is TRBV28 and J usage is TRBJ2-7; unclear D gene. The germline V and J ends were trimmed by 6 bases and 3 bases, with 6 bases remaining between them. The CDR3 length is 11 residues. Germline V CDR1 and CDR2: MDHEN, SYDVKM. The CDR3 bases are TGTGCCAGCAGGACGTACTACGAGCAGTACTTC. Encoded protein: CASRTYYEQYF.

This clone was counted at least ten times. Distinct nucleotide sequences in the sample also encode this CDR3. This chain uses TRBV18 with TRBJ2-7; no firm D call. The CDR3 runs 15 residues. Trimming took off 0 bases at V and 3 bases at J, with 12 bases between the two ends. CDR1 and CDR2 from the germline V gene are KGHSH and LQKENI. The CDR3 DNA sequence: TGTGCCAGCTCACCACCCGGGCAGGACCGCTACGAGCAGTACTTC. Translated, it gives CASSPPGQDRYEQYF.

Regarding this clone: A far larger clone lies a single base away; this is likely a read error. This chain uses TRBV5-4 with TRBJ1-1; possible D gene TRBD1, 5 bases. Germline V CDR1 and CDR2: SGHNT, YYREEE (reference sequence). CDR3 length: 13 residues. With 0 bases removed from V and 10 bases from J, the gap between germline ends came to 13 bases. CDR3 nucleotide sequence: TGTGCCAGCAGCTTGGGGGGGTCGGGTGGAGCTTTCTTT. Its translation is CASSLGGSGGAFF.

This chain connects TRBV5-1 to TRBJ1-1; D ambiguous. The CDR3 is 15 residues long. CDR1 and CDR2 (germline): SGHRS, YFSETQ. With 4 bases removed from V and 3 bases from J, the gap between germline ends came to 16 bases. This chain's CDR3 is CASSRSVLGDTEAFF. Written as DNA, the CDR3 is TGCGCCAGCAGCCGTTCGGTTCTAGGCGACACTGAAGCTTTCTTT.

This chain uses TRBV5-1 with TRBJ2-7; D might be TRBD1 (6 bases). CDR1 is SGHRS and CDR2 is YFSETQ in the germline V gene. The CDR3 runs 14 residues. V shed 6 bases and J shed 3 bases, with 16 bases lying between them. Here the CDR3 DNA reads TGCGCCAGCACCCGACGGCAGGGGAGCTACGAGCAGTACTTC. This encodes CASTRRQGSYEQYF.

This chain links TRBV5-6 with TRBJ2-1, with 9 bases identical to TRBD2. Unmatched junction bases numbered 1, after V lost 0 bases and J lost 3 bases. Germline V gives CDR1 SGHDT, CDR2 YYEEEE. CDR3 length equals 15 residues. The CDR3 sequence: CASSLELAGYNEQFF. CDR3 bases: TGTGCCAGCAGCTTGGAACTAGCGGGCTACAATGAGCAGTTCTTC.

The CDR3, as DNA: TGTGCCAGCACTTCAGGGAGCTACGAGCAGTACTTC. This encodes CASTSGSYEQYF. The chain joins TRBV28 to TRBJ2-7; D possibly matches TRBD1 or TRBD2 (5 bases each). This CDR3 is 12 amino acids long. CDR1 and CDR2 from the germline V gene are MDHEN and SYDVKM. V was pared by 7 bases and J by 3 bases, with 10 bases between.

Comment on this clone: Other DNA sequences in this sample translate to the same CDR3. This chain uses TRBV7-2 with TRBJ1-1; D gene unclear. The germline V and J ends were trimmed by 3 bases and 0 bases, with 5 bases remaining between them. CDR3 length equals 13 residues. Germline lookup yields CDR1 SGHTA and CDR2 FQGNSA. The CDR3 nucleotides read TGTGCCAGCAGCTTCCGCATGAACACTGAAGCTTTCTTT. Protein: CASSFRMNTEAFF.

The V and J genes are TRBV7-8 and TRBJ2-7, with TRBD2 identical over 8 bases. Germline-derived CDR1 and CDR2 are SGHVS and FQNEAQ. V was clipped by 5 bases and J by 4 bases; unmatched bases: 7. The CDR3 length is 14 residues. The CDR3 loop is CASSPRSGEYEQYF. CDR3 bases: TGTGCCAGCAGCCCGCGTAGCGGGGAGTACGAGCAGTACTTC.

The chain combines TRBV28 with TRBJ2-5, with 10 bases fitting TRBD1. This CDR3 spans 14 amino acids. V dropped 3 bases and J dropped 5; count of bases not matched to a gene: 3. Per the germline V gene, CDR1 is MDHEN and CDR2 is SYDVKM. CDR3 protein: CASSFTGQGETQYF. CDR3 coding DNA: TGTGCCAGCAGTTTTACGGGACAGGGGGAGACCCAGTACTTC.

This rearrangement joins TRBV9 to TRBJ2-1; 7 bases agree with TRBD1. V shed 5 bases, J shed 4 bases, and the junction held 12 bases outside the gene matches. Germline CDR1 SGDLS, CDR2 YYNGEE. The CDR3 runs to 16 residues. This chain's CDR3 is CASSYLRDSQYNEQFF. The CDR3 DNA is TGTGCCAGCAGTTATCTCCGGGACAGCCAATACAATGAGCAGTTCTTC.

A remark on this clone: This CDR3 is also generated by other DNA sequences in the sample. V gene TRBV5-1 combines with J gene TRBJ2-3; possible D gene TRBD2, 6 bases. The V end lost 0 bases, the J end lost 0 bases, and 8 bases lay between the germline ends. The CDR3 spans 15 residues. Germline V gives CDR1 SGHRS, CDR2 YFSETQ. The CDR3 spells CASSLGGTSTDTQYF. In DNA form, the CDR3 reads TGCGCCAGCAGCTTGGGTGGGACTAGCACAGATACGCAGTATTTT.

The chain recombines TRBV6-5 with TRBJ2-7, with 10 bases fitting TRBD2. Looked up from germline, CDR1 is MNHEY and CDR2 is SVGAGI. V dropped 9 bases and J dropped 6; count of bases not matched to a gene: 11. The CDR3 extends over 14 amino acids. The CDR3 DNA follows: TGTGCCAGTTCAGCGGCTAGCGGGAGCGGCGAGCAGTACTTC. Translated, it gives CASSAASGSGEQYF.

The chain carries TRBV29-1 and TRBJ1-2, with a tentative D call TRBD1 (5 bases). Germline loops: CDR1 SQVTM, CDR2 ANQGSEA. The CDR3 is 15 amino acids. The ends were cut back, 4 bases at V and 7 bases at J, with 22 bases in the middle. The CDR3 DNA reads TGCAGCGTTGCGGTACCGTTGGGCAGGGTGTTTGGCTACACCTTC. Protein sequence: CSVAVPLGRVFGYTF.

This clone came up once. Other DNA sequences from this sample encode an identical CDR3 as well. V and J are TRBV5-1 and TRBJ1-1, with 9 nucleotides matching TRBD1. Germline CDR1 is SGHRS and CDR2 is YFSETQ. Trimming at V came to 2 bases and at J to 5 bases, leaving 1 base not matched to a gene. This CDR3 contains 13 residues. DNA for the CDR3: TGCGCCAGCAGCTTACAGGGGGCGACTGAAGCTTTCTTT. Amino acids: CASSLQGATEAFF.

This clone has only one observation. This chain joins TRBV5-1 and TRBJ1-1; D might be TRBD1 (5 bases). Trimming took off 9 bases at V and 1 base at J, with 25 bases between the two ends. Germline CDR1 SGHRS, CDR2 YFSETQ. The CDR3 has 17 residues. CDR3 sequence: CATNPRGMGPGNTEAFF. The CDR3 DNA sequence: TGCGCCACAAACCCGCGGGGGATGGGTCCGGGGAACACTGAAGCTTTCTTT.

The chain couples TRBV7-2 to TRBJ1-2, with D hard to call. With 1 base removed from V and 2 bases from J, the gap between germline ends came to 8 bases. The germline V gene encodes CDR1 SGHTA and CDR2 FQGNSA. The CDR3 runs to 14 residues. The chain's CDR3 is CASSLGLRNYGYTF. CDR3 nucleotides: TGTGCCAGCAGCTTAGGGCTGAGGAACTATGGCTACACCTTC.

J is TRBJ1-5 and V is TRBV7-2, with D tentatively TRBD1 (6 bases). The V end lost 1 base, the J end lost 4 bases, and 14 bases lay between the germline ends. Germline-derived CDR1 and CDR2 are SGHTA and FQGNSA. CDR3 size: 16 residues. CDR3 residues: CASSLEAGRGNQPQHF. Written as DNA, the CDR3 is TGTGCCAGCAGCTTAGAGGCAGGGAGGGGGAATCAGCCCCAGCATTTT.

This chain connects TRBV21-1 to TRBJ1-4; the table calls TRBD1, which could not be checked here. TRBV21-1 counts as a pseudogene. The CDR3 covers 14 residues. As DNA, the CDR3 is TGTGCCAGCAGCGCCTATTTAAATAGGGGAAAACTGTTTTTT. It is translated as CASSAYLNRGKLFF.

The chain combines TRBV5-6 with TRBJ2-7; 14 nucleotides line up with TRBD2. V shed 1 base, J shed 0 bases, and the junction held 9 bases outside the gene matches. Germline V gene lookup returns CDR1 SGHDT and CDR2 YYEEEE. This CDR3 contains 19 residues. CDR3 DNA sequence: TGTGCCAGCAGCTTGTGGGGGTGGGGACTAGCGGGAGCCTCCTACGAGCAGTACTTC. Translated: CASSLWGWGLAGASYEQYF.

J is TRBJ1-3 and V is TRBV5-1; D uncertain. The CDR3 totals 14 residues. V was clipped by 0 bases and J by 2 bases, with 6 bases between them. Germline CDR1 is SGHRS and CDR2 is YFSETQ. Here the CDR3 reads CASSLDGAGNTIYF. The CDR3 nucleotides read TGCGCCAGCAGCTTGGATGGGGCTGGAAACACCATATATTTT. The full variable domain, rest sourced from reference TRBV5-1 and TRBJ1-3, is KAGVTQTPRYLIKTRGQQVTLSCSPISGHRSVSWYQQTPGQGLQFLFEYFSETQRNKGNFPGRFSGRQFSNSRSEMNVSTLELGDSALYLCASSLDGAGNTIYFGEGSWLTVV.

V is TRBV21-1 and J is TRBJ2-7; no check of the table's D call, TRBD1, against the DNA was made. TRBV21-1 is given as a pseudogene. This CDR3 spans 10 amino acids. In DNA, the CDR3 is TGTGCCAGCAGCTGGGCCAGTCGGTACTTC. This encodes CASSWASRYF.

V is TRBV28 and J is TRBJ2-7; D gene ambiguous. Germline CDR1 is MDHEN and CDR2 is SYDVKM. V lost 5 bases to trimming and J lost 5 bases, with 22 bases between them. There are 16 residues in the CDR3. The CDR3 DNA reads TGTGCCAGCAGTCCACCGGGCCGACGGGTAACGGACGAGCAGTACTTC. Encoded protein: CASSPPGRRVTDEQYF.